The T cell receptor beta chain under discussion was sequenced for a study of tumor-infiltrating lymphocytes in primary liver carcinoma. Study in general: Spanning 30 to 69 years of age, the patients were men and women. Tumor staging was T1-T3 N0M0; sizes spanned roughly 4 to 11 cm across. Findings and caveats of the study: Against blood, tumors held a significantly higher top-250-clone fraction (p = 0.039).

Germline DNA was extracted too, while blood RNA derived from unsorted whole blood. Production of TCR beta cDNA used approximately 480 ng total RNA together with a constant-region primer. Library construction for TCR beta comprised three nested multiplex PCR rounds performed with slightly modified ARM-PCR. Investigators reported that the first two PCR rounds, at 10 to 11 cycles each, used TRBV1-TRBV30 forward primers with a C-beta reverse primer. TCRdb passed the multiplex PCR reads through MiXCR, listing each CDR3 protein once. The sample shows about 210,000 distinct CDR3 sequences, 65% of them seen only once. The CDR3 is made up of 14 amino acids. Losses at the gene ends were 0 bases for V and 6 bases for J; bases not matched to a gene: 3. CDR1 MNHNS and CDR2 SASEGT come from the germline V gene. This clonotype was observed many times. Its matching antigen is unknown.

Material: peripheral blood. The chain carries TRBV6-1 and TRBJ2-3; 7 bases agree with TRBD2. The source is a woman aged 55 to 70 with primary liver carcinoma and hepatitis B virus infection. The DNA for the CDR3 is TGTGCCAGCAGTGAAGCGGGAGGGGATGATACGCAGTATTTT. Amino acids: CASSEAGGDDTQYF.